This note documents a single T cell receptor beta chain sequence. The antigen is not known. These data come from a study of cytotoxic CD8 clonotypes in ibrutinib-treated CLL. Roughly 2 micrograms of genomic DNA (from cryopreserved PBMCs) were used for TCR beta libraries. Depths of 1 in 200,000 to 1 in 1 million T cells were the sequencing target. Here immunoSEQ multiplex PCR was the method, and the copy in TCRdb shows in-frame clones only, minus some. Of over 45,000 clones listed, 56% were seen once; the top ten hold about a fifth. Germline CDR1 and CDR2: PRHDT and FYEKMQ (reference sequence). The V and J ends lost 2 bases and 0 bases, in that order; junction bases with no gene match: 2. The CDR3 length is 17 residues. General study results and limits: Baseline clonality, higher than in age-matched healthy donors, tracked circulating CD8+ T-cell counts.

The rearrangement links TRBV13 to TRBJ1-4; 11 nucleotides line up with TRBD1. The origin of this receptor is a human donor with chronic lymphocytic leukemia. Sequences were derived from PBMCs, sampled after 24 months of ibrutinib treatment. In DNA form, the CDR3 reads TGTGCCAGCAGCTTAAGGGACAGGGGGACAACTAATGAAAAACTGTTTTTT. Protein sequence: CASSLRDRGTTNEKLFF.